These 8 T cell receptor beta chains were all obtained from the same sample, sequenced in a study of CD8 T cells in ankylosing spondylitis. TCRdb ran MiXCR on the 5' RACE reads and lists one entry per CDR3 protein. The sample carries about 360,000 distinct CDR3 sequences, around 15% recorded once. Source material: blood, either unsorted or a sorted T cell fraction (not recorded which). The receptors were sampled from a male donor with ankylosing spondylitis or in good health (not recorded which).

This chain links TRBV12-3 or TRBV12-4 with TRBJ1-6, with TRBD1 as a possible D gene (5 bases). Trimming removed 3 bases from V and 14 bases from J, with 17 bases in between. CDR3 size: 14 residues. The chain's CDR3 is CASSFEGYRGTLHF. The DNA of the CDR3 is TGTGCCAGCAGTTTCGAGGGGTATAGGGGAACCCTCCACTTT.

There are a few counts of this clonotype. This sequence joins TRBV10-3 and TRBJ1-1; possibly TRBD1 for D (5 bases). Trimming left V 5 bases short and J 4 bases short, with 17 bases between. The germline V gene encodes CDR1 ENHRY and CDR2 SYGVKD. This CDR3 contains 15 residues. CDR3 residues: CAISPRTGGVTEAFF. In DNA form, the CDR3 reads TGTGCCATCAGTCCTCGGACTGGAGGGGTCACTGAAGCTTTCTTT.

This clonotype was observed a handful of times. V usage is TRBV3-1 and J usage is TRBJ1-3; a possible D gene is TRBD1 (5 bases). CDR3 length: 15 residues. Germline V CDR1 and CDR2: LGHDT, YNNKEL (reference sequence). V dropped 0 bases and J dropped 3 bases, with 9 bases sitting between them. The CDR3 is CASSQEGAYGNTIYF. CDR3 in DNA: TGTGCCAGCAGCCAAGAAGGGGCGTATGGAAACACCATATATTTT.

The rearrangement joins TRBV5-1 to TRBJ2-2; D gene unclear. Germline CDR1 and CDR2: SGHRS and YFSETQ. V was cut by 2 bases and J by 2 bases, with 10 bases left in between. The CDR3 spans 15 residues. CDR3 residues: CASSFYSLNTGELFF. CDR3 DNA sequence: TGCGCCAGCAGCTTTTACAGCCTAAACACCGGGGAGCTGTTTTTT.

This clonotype was counted at least ten times. The V gene is TRBV5-1, the J gene TRBJ2-5; a weak D match, TRBD2 (6 bases). CDR1 is SGHRS and CDR2 is YFSETQ in the germline V gene. V was cut by 5 bases and J by 2 bases, with 13 bases left in between. The length of the CDR3 is 14 residues. CDR3 DNA sequence: TGCGCCAGCAGTTACCTTAGCGGACAAGAGACCCAGTACTTC. Protein: CASSYLSGQETQYF.

This clonotype turned up a few times. The genes are TRBV20-1 and TRBJ2-7; D is uncertain. The V end lost 0 bases, the J end lost 2 bases, and 5 bases lay between the germline ends. Germline V gene lookup returns CDR1 DFQATT and CDR2 SNEGSKA (reference sequence). CDR3 length: 12 residues. The CDR3 loop is CSARDKAYEQYF. CDR3 coding DNA: TGCAGTGCTAGAGATAAAGCCTACGAGCAGTACTTC.

This clonotype was observed a handful of times. CDR3 DNA: TGTGCCAGCAGTTATTTAGGGGGAGCGAACACCGGGGAGCTGTTTTTT. It encodes CASSYLGGANTGELFF. V and J are TRBV12-3 or TRBV12-4 and TRBJ2-2; tentative D call: TRBD1 (6 bases). V was cut by 4 bases and J by 0 bases, with 12 bases left in between. The CDR3 is made up of 16 amino acids.

This clonotype was recorded many times. The chain has TRBV20-1 and TRBJ2-1; 8 bases agree with TRBD2. V was pared by 7 bases and J by 7 bases, with 12 bases of the junction left unmatched. CDR3 length equals 14 residues. CDR1 DFQATT and CDR2 SNEGSKA come from the germline V gene (reference sequence). CDR3 sequence reads: CSGTPGLGLNEQFF. The CDR3 DNA follows: TGCAGTGGCACCCCGGGACTAGGTTTAAATGAGCAGTTCTTC.